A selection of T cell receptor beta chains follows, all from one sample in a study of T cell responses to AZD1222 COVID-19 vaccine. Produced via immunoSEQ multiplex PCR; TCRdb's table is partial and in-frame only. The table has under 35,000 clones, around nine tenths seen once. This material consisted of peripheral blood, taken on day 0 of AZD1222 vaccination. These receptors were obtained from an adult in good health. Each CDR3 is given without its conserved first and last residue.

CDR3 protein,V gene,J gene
ASSPDYNEQF,TRBV28,TRBJ2-1
ASSFAGASYNEQF,TRBV5-8,TRBJ2-1
ASSPPGVSGNTIY,TRBV3-1/TRBV3-2,TRBJ1-3
ASNLSPPNTEAF,TRBV7-9,TRBJ1-1
ASSFPVGQGQY,TRBV28,TRBJ2-7
ASSVLAGDYEQY,TRBV9,TRBJ2-7
ASRRGVGPYNEQF,TRBV6-5,TRBJ2-1
ASRTTGGDEKLF,TRBV28,TRBJ1-4
ASRRTGNYGYT,TRBV28,TRBJ1-2
ASSTRQGSYEQY,TRBV19,TRBJ2-7
AISAGNRGNSPLH,TRBV10-3,TRBJ1-6
ASSIVGTGNYEQY,TRBV19,TRBJ2-7
ASSSKNRGSTEAF,TRBV5-4,TRBJ1-1
ASSPQGRNSPLH,TRBV28,TRBJ1-6
ASSEGLAKNIQY,TRBV6-1,TRBJ2-4
ASRAGGSTGELF,TRBV19,TRBJ2-2
ASSYSPLGNTEAF,TRBV6-2/TRBV6-3,TRBJ1-1
ASRVASGQNGNSPLH,TRBV5-1,TRBJ1-6
AWSVSAEQPQH,TRBV30,TRBJ1-5
ASSWAFSTDTQY,TRBV7-9,TRBJ2-3
ASSLAGNTEAF,TRBV7-8,TRBJ1-1
ASSELHLATEAF,TRBV10-2,TRBJ1-1
ASSGPSTGGVDTQY,TRBV2,TRBJ2-3
ASSLGGPGRYYGYT,TRBV27,TRBJ1-2
ASSSTRQGFSEAF,TRBV11-2,TRBJ1-1
ASSLTSGRAPQY,TRBV28,TRBJ2-3
ATFSRGTDTEAF,TRBV19,TRBJ1-1
ASRMGLAADTQY,TRBV27,TRBJ2-3
ASSPDRVSGNTIY,TRBV18,TRBJ1-3
ASSRTATGGNSPLH,TRBV5-1,TRBJ1-6
ASSRKGTGELF,TRBV6-5,TRBJ2-2
ASSVTGGNTEAF,TRBV9,TRBJ1-1
ASSKVVRRSTWPQH,TRBV21-1,TRBJ1-5
ASSHSGTSGGEVQETQY,TRBV4-1,TRBJ2-5
ASSLGPARRTQH,TRBV11-3,TRBJ1-5
ASSSPPGTGGPGELF,TRBV28,TRBJ2-2
ASSLRGTYGYT,TRBV27,TRBJ1-2
ASSQSAGTSGTEQF,TRBV4-1,TRBJ2-1
ASTEEAGYGYT,TRBV6-5,TRBJ1-2
AWSGGSNTGELF,TRBV30,TRBJ2-2
ASSLLPGKQPQH,TRBV27,TRBJ1-5
ASSPGTGGLGTEAF,TRBV7-8,TRBJ1-1
AADTSMNTEAF,TRBV30,TRBJ1-1
ASSRWGAYNSPLH,TRBV13,TRBJ1-6
AWGTDSYEQY,TRBV30,TRBJ2-7
ASSLMGRAVGGYT,TRBV28,TRBJ1-2
ASSFTGTEAF,TRBV28,TRBJ1-1
SVLVDEQF,TRBV29-1,TRBJ2-1
ASSPREGMNTEAF,TRBV5-1,TRBJ1-1
ASSAGYRGTEAF,TRBV28,TRBJ1-1
ASSQLGGATYNEQF,TRBV4-1,TRBJ2-1
ASSQLLQAKNIQY,TRBV6-5,TRBJ2-4
ASSSDSGNTIY,TRBV5-1,TRBJ1-3